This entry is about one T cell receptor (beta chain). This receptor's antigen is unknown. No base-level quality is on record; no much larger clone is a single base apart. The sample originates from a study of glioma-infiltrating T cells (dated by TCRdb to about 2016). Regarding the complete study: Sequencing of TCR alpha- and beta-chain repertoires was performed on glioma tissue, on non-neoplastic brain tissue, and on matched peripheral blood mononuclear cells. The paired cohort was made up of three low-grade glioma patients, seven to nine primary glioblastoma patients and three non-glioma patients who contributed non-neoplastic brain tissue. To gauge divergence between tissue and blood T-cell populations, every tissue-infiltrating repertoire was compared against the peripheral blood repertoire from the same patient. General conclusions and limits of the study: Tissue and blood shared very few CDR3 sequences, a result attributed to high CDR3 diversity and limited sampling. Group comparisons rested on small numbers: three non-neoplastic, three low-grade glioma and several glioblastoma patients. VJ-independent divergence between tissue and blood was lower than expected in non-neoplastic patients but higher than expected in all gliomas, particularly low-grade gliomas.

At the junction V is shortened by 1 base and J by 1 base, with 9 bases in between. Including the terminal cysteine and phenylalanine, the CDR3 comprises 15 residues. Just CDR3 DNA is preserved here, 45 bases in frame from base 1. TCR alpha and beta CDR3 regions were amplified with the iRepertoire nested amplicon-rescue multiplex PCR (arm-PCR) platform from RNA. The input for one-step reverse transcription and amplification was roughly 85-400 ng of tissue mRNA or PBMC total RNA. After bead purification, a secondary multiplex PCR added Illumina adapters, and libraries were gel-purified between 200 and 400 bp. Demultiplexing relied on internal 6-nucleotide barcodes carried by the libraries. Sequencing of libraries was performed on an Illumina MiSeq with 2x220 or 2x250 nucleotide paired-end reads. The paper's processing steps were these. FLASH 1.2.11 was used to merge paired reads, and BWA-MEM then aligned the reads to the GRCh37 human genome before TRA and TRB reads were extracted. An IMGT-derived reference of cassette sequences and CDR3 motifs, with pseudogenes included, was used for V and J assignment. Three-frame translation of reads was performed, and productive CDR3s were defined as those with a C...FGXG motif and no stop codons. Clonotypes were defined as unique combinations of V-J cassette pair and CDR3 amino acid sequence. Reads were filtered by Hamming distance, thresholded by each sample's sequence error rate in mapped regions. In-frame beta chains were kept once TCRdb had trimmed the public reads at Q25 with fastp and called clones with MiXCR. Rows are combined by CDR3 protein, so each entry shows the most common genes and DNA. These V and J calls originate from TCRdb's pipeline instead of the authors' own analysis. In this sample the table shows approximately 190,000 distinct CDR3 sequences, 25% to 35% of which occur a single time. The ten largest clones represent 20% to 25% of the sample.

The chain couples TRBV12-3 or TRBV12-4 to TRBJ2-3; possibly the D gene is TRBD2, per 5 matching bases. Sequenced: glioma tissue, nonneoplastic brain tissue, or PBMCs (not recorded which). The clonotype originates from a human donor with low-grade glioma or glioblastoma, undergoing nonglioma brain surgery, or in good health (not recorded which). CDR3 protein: CASSLGAEGTDTQYF. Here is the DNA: TGTGCCAGCAGTTTAGGAGCGGAGGGCACAGATACGCAGTATTTT.